This T cell receptor (beta chain) was found in a study of shared clonotypes between healthy human individuals. A word on this clone: The same CDR3 arises from other DNA sequences in this sample as well.

The repertoire was sequenced with immunoSEQ multiplex PCR; TCRdb's copy has only in-frame clones and lacks some. The sample yields around 1.5 million clones, nearly 99% seen once. The clonotype originates from a man aged 30-40 years in good health. Sequenced input: naive CD4+ T cells sorted from blood. Indicated subset: CD45RA+ positively selected.

For the CDR3, the DNA is TGTGCCAGCAGCTTAGCGGGGTTCCAAGAGACCCAGTACTTC. Translating gives CASSLAGFQETQYF. The chain has TRBV7-9 and TRBJ2-5; D gene ambiguous. Trimming removed 0 bases from V and 1 base from J, with 6 bases in between. The CDR3 consists of 14 residues. Germline values: CDR1 SEHNR, CDR2 FQNEAQ (reference sequence).